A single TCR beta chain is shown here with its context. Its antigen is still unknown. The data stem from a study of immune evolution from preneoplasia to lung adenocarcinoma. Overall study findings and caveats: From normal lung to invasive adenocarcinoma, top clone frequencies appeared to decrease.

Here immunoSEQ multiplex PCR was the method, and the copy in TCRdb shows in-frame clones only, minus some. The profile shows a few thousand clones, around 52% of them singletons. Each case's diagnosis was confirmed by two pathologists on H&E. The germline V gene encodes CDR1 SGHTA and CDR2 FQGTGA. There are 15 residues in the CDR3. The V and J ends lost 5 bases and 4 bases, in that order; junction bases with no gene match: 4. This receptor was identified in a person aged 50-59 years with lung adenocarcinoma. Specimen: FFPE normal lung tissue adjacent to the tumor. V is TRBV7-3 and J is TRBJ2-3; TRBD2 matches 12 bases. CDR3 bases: TGTGCCAGCAGCCCTAGCGGGAGGGCGGCAGATACGCAGTATTTT. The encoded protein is CASSPSGRAADTQYF.